The entry below describes one TCR beta chain. With 0 bases removed from V and 0 bases from J, the gap between germline ends came to 12 bases. This CDR3 comprises 16 residues. The V gene's germline CDR1 is SGHRS and CDR2 YFSETQ. The sample comes from a study of blood T cell repertoires in COVID-19. In the study overall: The United States, Italy and Spain supplied acute and convalescent COVID-19 samples. PBMCs, B-cell-depleted T cells, or T cells provided the cDNA or gDNA that made up the material.

Authors' analysis steps: Amplifying reference gene primers gave estimates of nucleated cell counts. The protocol was immunoSEQ multiplex PCR, while the TCRdb copy is restricted to in-frame clones and leaves out a portion. The V and J calls and clone size were taken over from that table, and D and trimming were inferred from the DNA. The table records over 150,000 clones, roughly 84% of them present only once. The chain employs TRBV5-1 and TRBJ1-2; no reliable D call. The sequence came from a man between 40 and 49 years old with acute or convalescent COVID-19. Sequencing input: peripheral blood. In DNA form, the CDR3 reads TGCGCCAGCAGCTTGGATCGGAGGGAAGCTAACTATGGCTACACCTTC. Amino acids: CASSLDRREANYGYTF.